A selection of T cell receptor beta chains follows, all from one sample in a study of T-cell reconstitution after alpha-beta-depleted transplantation in children. TCRdb analysed the PCR reads with MiXCR anew, one entry per CDR3 protein. The data show about 590,000 distinct CDR3 sequences, over 10% seen once. The sample in question was PBMCs, mostly from graft donor cells, obtained 360 days after TCRalphabeta/CD19-depleted stem cell transplant. These receptors were collected from a male patient younger than 18 who had a stem cell transplant for acute myeloid leukemia, so the T cells may come from the graft donor. The CDR3 runs from the conserved cysteine through the conserved F or W. The D gene is left open where the match is weak. Expanded clones are given a class, and other clones once, few, many or no size at all.

cdr3_aa: CASSYSAGSNEQYF
cdr3_nt: TGTGCCAGCAGTTACTCCGCAGGGTCGAACGAGCAGTACTTC
v_call: TRBV6-5
clone_size: -
j_call: TRBJ2-7
d_call: -

cdr3_aa: CSAQRDSGPGELFF
cdr3_nt: TGCAGCGCTCAGAGGGACTCTGGACCCGGGGAGCTGTTTTTT
v_call: TRBV29-1
clone_size: many
j_call: TRBJ2-2
d_call: -

cdr3_aa: CASGRDFPQEQYF
cdr3_nt: TGTGCCAGTGGCCGGGACTTCCCGCAAGAGCAGTACTTC
v_call: TRBV12-3/TRBV12-4
clone_size: many
j_call: TRBJ2-7
d_call: -

cdr3_aa: CASSLTLEFYNEQFF
cdr3_nt: TGTGCCAGCAGCTTAACACTAGAGTTTTACAATGAGCAGTTCTTC
v_call: TRBV7-9
clone_size: -
j_call: TRBJ2-1
d_call: -

cdr3_aa: CSVEVGLARNEQFF
cdr3_nt: TGCAGCGTTGAAGTGGGACTAGCGCGGAATGAGCAGTTCTTC
v_call: TRBV29-1
clone_size: -
j_call: TRBJ2-1
d_call: TRBD2

cdr3_aa: CASSLTGPNTGELFF
cdr3_nt: TGCGCCAGCAGCTTGACAGGTCCGAACACCGGGGAGCTGTTTTTT
v_call: TRBV5-1
clone_size: few
j_call: TRBJ2-2
d_call: -

cdr3_aa: CASSTELTQYTEAFF
cdr3_nt: TGTGCCAGCAGCACTGAGTTGACACAGTACACTGAAGCTTTCTTT
v_call: TRBV7-8
clone_size: few
j_call: TRBJ1-1
d_call: -

cdr3_aa: CAIIKDRANTEAFF
cdr3_nt: TGTGCCATCATCAAGGACCGCGCGAACACTGAAGCTTTCTTT
v_call: TRBV10-3
clone_size: -
j_call: TRBJ1-1
d_call: -

cdr3_aa: CASSLGRGSGRQETQYF
cdr3_nt: TGTGCCAGCAGCTTAGGCAGAGGTAGCGGGAGACAAGAGACCCAGTACTTC
v_call: TRBV7-9
clone_size: many
j_call: TRBJ2-5
d_call: TRBD2

cdr3_aa: CAITGTSGELFF
cdr3_nt: TGTGCCATCACTGGGACTAGCGGGGAGCTGTTTTTT
v_call: TRBV10-3
clone_size: -
j_call: TRBJ2-2
d_call: TRBD2

cdr3_aa: CSASPLAGVPETQYF
cdr3_nt: TGCAGTGCTAGTCCCTTGGCGGGAGTGCCGGAGACCCAGTACTTC
v_call: TRBV20-1
clone_size: -
j_call: TRBJ2-5
d_call: TRBD2

cdr3_aa: CASSFLTYEQYF
cdr3_nt: TGTGCCAGCAGCTTTCTCACATACGAGCAGTACTTC
v_call: TRBV11-2
clone_size: -
j_call: TRBJ2-7
d_call: -

cdr3_aa: CSAHDRVGEETQYF
cdr3_nt: TGCAGTGCTCATGACAGGGTGGGAGAAGAGACCCAGTACTTC
v_call: TRBV20-1
clone_size: -
j_call: TRBJ2-5
d_call: TRBD1

cdr3_aa: CASSPDGRAGEQFF
cdr3_nt: TGTGCCAGCAGCCCCGACGGGAGGGCAGGTGAGCAGTTCTTC
v_call: TRBV6-2/TRBV6-3
clone_size: many
j_call: TRBJ2-1
d_call: TRBD2

cdr3_aa: CATQGSGELFF
cdr3_nt: TGTGCCACCCAGGGATCCGGGGAGCTGTTTTTT
v_call: TRBV24-1
clone_size: many
j_call: TRBJ2-2
d_call: -

cdr3_aa: CASSQVEGPQETQYF
cdr3_nt: TGTGCCAGCAGCCAAGTAGAAGGACCACAAGAGACCCAGTACTTC
v_call: TRBV4-2
clone_size: few
j_call: TRBJ2-5
d_call: -

cdr3_aa: CASSDVWEQFF
cdr3_nt: TGTGCCAGCAGTGACGTGTGGGAGCAGTTCTTC
v_call: TRBV2
clone_size: -
j_call: TRBJ2-1
d_call: -

cdr3_aa: CASTPRVEHEKLFF
cdr3_nt: TGTGCCAGCACCCCACGGGTCGAGCATGAAAAACTGTTTTTT
v_call: TRBV12-3/TRBV12-4
clone_size: few
j_call: TRBJ1-4
d_call: -

cdr3_aa: CHLLPRRGPYEQYF
cdr3_nt: TGTCACCTACTCCCCCGGAGGGGCCCCTACGAGCAGTACTTC
v_call: TRBV6-4
clone_size: few
j_call: TRBJ2-7
d_call: -

cdr3_aa: CASSSLRDRWETQYF
cdr3_nt: TGTGCCAGCAGCTCCCTCCGGGACAGATGGGAGACCCAGTACTTC
v_call: TRBV28
clone_size: few
j_call: TRBJ2-5
d_call: TRBD1

cdr3_aa: CATTSGRQFF
cdr3_nt: TGTGCCACGACTAGCGGGAGGCAGTTCTTC
v_call: TRBV30
clone_size: few
j_call: TRBJ2-1
d_call: TRBD2